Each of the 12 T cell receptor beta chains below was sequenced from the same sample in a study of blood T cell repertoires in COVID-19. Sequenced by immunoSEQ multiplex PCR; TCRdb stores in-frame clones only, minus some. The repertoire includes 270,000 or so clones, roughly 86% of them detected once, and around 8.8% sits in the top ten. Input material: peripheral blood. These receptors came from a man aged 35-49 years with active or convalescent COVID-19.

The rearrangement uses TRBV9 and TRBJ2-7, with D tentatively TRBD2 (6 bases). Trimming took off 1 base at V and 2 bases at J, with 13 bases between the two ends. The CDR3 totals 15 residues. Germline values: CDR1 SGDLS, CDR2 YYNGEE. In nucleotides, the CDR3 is TGTGCCAGCAGCGTATTCGCTAGCGAGACCTACGAGCAGTACTTC. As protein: CASSVFASETYEQYF.

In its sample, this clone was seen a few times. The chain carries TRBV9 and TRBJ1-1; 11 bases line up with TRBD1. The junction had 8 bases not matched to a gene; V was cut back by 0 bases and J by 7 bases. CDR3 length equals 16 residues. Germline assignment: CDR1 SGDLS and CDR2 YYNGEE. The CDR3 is CASSVGLGQGADEAFF. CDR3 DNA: TGTGCCAGCAGCGTAGGGCTCGGACAGGGGGCGGATGAAGCTTTCTTT.

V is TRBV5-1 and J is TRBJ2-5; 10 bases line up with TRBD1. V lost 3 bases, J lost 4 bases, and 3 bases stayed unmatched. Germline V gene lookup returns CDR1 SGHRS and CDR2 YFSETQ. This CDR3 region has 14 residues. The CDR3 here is CASSSTGGRETQYF. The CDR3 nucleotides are TGCGCCAGCAGCTCGACAGGGGGCCGAGAGACCCAGTACTTC. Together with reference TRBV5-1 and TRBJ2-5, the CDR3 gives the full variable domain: KAGVTQTPRYLIKTRGQQVTLSCSPISGHRSVSWYQQTPGQGLQFLFEYFSETQRNKGNFPGRFSGRQFSNSRSEMNVSTLELGDSALYLCASSSTGGRETQYFGPGTRLLVL.

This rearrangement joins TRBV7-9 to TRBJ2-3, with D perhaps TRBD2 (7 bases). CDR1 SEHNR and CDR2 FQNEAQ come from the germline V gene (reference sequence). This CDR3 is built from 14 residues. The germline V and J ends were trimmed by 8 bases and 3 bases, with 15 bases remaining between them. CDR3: CASGRGALTDTQYF. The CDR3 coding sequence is TGTGCCAGCGGCCGGGGGGCGCTTACAGATACGCAGTATTTT.

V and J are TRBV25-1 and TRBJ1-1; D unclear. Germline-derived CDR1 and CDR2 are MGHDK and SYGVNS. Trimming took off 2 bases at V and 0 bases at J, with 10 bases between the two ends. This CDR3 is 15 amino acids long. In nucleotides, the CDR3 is TGTGCCAGCAGTGAACTAGTCGGGGTGAACACTGAAGCTTTCTTT. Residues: CASSELVGVNTEAFF.

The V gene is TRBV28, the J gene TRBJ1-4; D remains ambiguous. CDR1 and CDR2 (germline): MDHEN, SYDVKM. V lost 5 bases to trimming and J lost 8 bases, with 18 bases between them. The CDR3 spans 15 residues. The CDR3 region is CASSDRTGPVEKLFF. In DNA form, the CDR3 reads TGTGCCAGCAGTGATCGGACTGGGCCAGTAGAAAAACTGTTTTTT.

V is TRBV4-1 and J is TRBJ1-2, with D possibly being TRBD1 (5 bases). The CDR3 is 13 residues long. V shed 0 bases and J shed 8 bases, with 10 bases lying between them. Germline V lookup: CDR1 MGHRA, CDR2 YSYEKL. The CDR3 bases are TGCGCCAGCAGCCAAGATCGAAGGGGAGGCTACACCTTC. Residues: CASSQDRRGGYTF.

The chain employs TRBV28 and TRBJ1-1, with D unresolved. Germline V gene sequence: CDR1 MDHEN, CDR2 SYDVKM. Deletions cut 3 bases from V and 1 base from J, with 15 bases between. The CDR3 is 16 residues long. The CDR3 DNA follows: TGTGCCAGCAGTTTGTTCTTTGGAGGTGGGAACACTGAAGCTTTCTTT. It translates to CASSLFFGGGNTEAFF. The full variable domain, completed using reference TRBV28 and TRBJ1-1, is DVKVTQSSRYLVKRTGEKVFLECVQDMDHENMFWYRQDPGLGLRLIYFSYDVKMKEKGDIPEGYSVSREKKERFSLILESASTNQTSMYLCASSLFFGGGNTEAFFGQGTRLTVV.

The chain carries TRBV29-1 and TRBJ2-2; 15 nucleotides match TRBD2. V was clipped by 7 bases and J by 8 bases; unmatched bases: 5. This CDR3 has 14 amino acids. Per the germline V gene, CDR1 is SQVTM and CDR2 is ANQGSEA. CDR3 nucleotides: TGCAGCGCCGGGACTAGCGGGGGGACTGGGGAGCTGTTTTTT. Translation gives CSAGTSGGTGELFF.

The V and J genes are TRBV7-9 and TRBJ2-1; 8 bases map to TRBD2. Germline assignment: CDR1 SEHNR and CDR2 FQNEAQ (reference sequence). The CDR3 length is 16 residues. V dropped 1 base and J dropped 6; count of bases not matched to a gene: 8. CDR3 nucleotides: TGTGCCAGCAGCTTAGGGCTAGGGGCGGGAGGCAATGAGCAGTTCTTC. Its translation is CASSLGLGAGGNEQFF.

The CDR3 is CASSLGGTGGSGANVLTF. The DNA of the CDR3 is TGCGCCAGCAGCTTGGGAGGGACAGGGGGCTCTGGGGCCAACGTCCTGACTTTC. The V gene is TRBV5-1, the J gene TRBJ2-6; 11 nucleotides agree with TRBD1. Trimming removed 0 bases from V and 0 bases from J; junction bases left unmatched: 2. The CDR3 has 18 amino acids. The germline gives CDR1 SGHRS, CDR2 YFSETQ.

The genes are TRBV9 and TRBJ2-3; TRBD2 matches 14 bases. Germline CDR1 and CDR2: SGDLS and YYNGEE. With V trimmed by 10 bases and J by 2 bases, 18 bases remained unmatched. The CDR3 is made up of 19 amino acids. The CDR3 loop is CAGVKNRLAGGSLTDTQYF. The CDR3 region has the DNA TGTGCCGGAGTTAAGAACCGACTAGCGGGGGGGTCGCTCACAGATACGCAGTATTTT.